This T cell receptor beta chain was observed in a study of regulatory T cells in long-lasting Graves disease. Regarding time point: newly diagnosed GD, antithyroid drugs for less than 3 months. Preparation of the TCR library used RNA extracted from PBMCs. This clonotype was counted at least ten times. Its antigen is not identified. The authors built TCR beta libraries using iRepertoire HTBI primers and Arm-PCR of CDR3 regions. One entry per CDR3 protein results from TCRdb running MiXCR on the multiplex PCR reads. Here the sample spans about 560,000 distinct CDR3 sequences, roughly 16% being singletons. Points from the study as a whole: Whereas new patients shared about 980 public clonotypes, persistent patients shared more, at about 2,700.

The CDR3 is made up of 15 amino acids. CDR1 and CDR2 from the germline V gene are SNHLY and FYNNEI. Trimming at V came to 8 bases and at J to 7 bases, leaving 9 bases not matched to a gene. This same sample was also part of a study on T cells in Graves' hyperthyroidism and ophthalmopathy.

This rearrangement joins TRBV2 to TRBJ2-1; 12 bases are a match to TRBD2. The material was peripheral blood mononuclear cells (PBMCs), obtained at new diagnosis, from a patient treated with antithyroid drugs. This receptor was obtained from a man between 18 and 29 years old with Graves disease. CDR3 residues: CASRPTSGRSNEQFF. Here the CDR3 DNA reads TGTGCCAGCCGACCGACTAGCGGGAGATCAAATGAGCAGTTCTTC.